The 16 T cell receptor beta chains below come from one sample, sequenced in a study of follicular helper T cells after annual influenza vaccination. Time point meaning: 2014-2015 season, 7 days after vaccination. The data were produced by immunoSEQ multiplex PCR, yet TCRdb's version contains in-frame clones alone and is incomplete. The sample holds around 10,000 clones, 80% to 90% seen once. The starting material was CXCR5+ CD38- circulating T follicular helper cells from blood, obtained 7 days after influenza vaccination. Subset here: circulating Tfh, non-naive CD4+CXCR5+PD-1+ (ICOS+CD38+ or ICOS-CD38-). These TCRs come from an adult who received the influenza vaccine.

This rearrangement joins TRBV30 to TRBJ1-3; D unresolved. The CDR3 length is 14 residues. Germline CDR1 GTSNPN, CDR2 SVGIG (reference sequence). CDR3 protein: CGTAGPRSGNTIYF. The CDR3 nucleotides are TGTGGGACTGCAGGACCCCGCTCTGGAAACACCATATATTTT. The full variable domain, rest sourced from reference TRBV30 and TRBJ1-3, is SQTIHQWPATLVQPVGSPLSLECTVEGTSNPNLYWYRQAAGRGLQLLFYSVGIGQISSEVPQNLSASRPQDRQFILSSKKLLLSDSGFYLCGTAGPRSGNTIYFGEGSWLTVV.

This chain joins TRBV10-3 and TRBJ2-7; D gene uncertain. V lost 3 bases, J lost 3 bases, and 9 bases lay in between. CDR1 is ENHRY and CDR2 is SYGVKD in the germline V gene. CDR3 length equals 13 residues. CDR3 sequence reads: CAISDPQHYEQYF. The CDR3 DNA reads as TGTGCCATCAGTGATCCACAACACTACGAGCAGTACTTC.

The J gene is TRBJ2-2, the V gene TRBV11-3; 7 bases align to TRBD1. Germline V gene sequence: CDR1 SGHNT, CDR2 YENEEA. This CDR3 has 16 amino acids. With 1 base clipped from V and 0 bases from J, the junction kept 2 bases outside the gene matches. CDR3 protein: CASSLGTGANTGELFF. The CDR3 DNA sequence: TGTGCCAGCAGCTTAGGCACAGGGGCGAACACCGGGGAGCTGTTTTTT.

This chain connects TRBV30 to TRBJ1-3; a weak D match, TRBD1 (5 bases). Germline-derived CDR1 and CDR2 are GTSNPN and SVGIG (reference sequence). V was trimmed by 4 bases and J by 0 bases, leaving 19 bases between them. The CDR3 covers 17 residues. This CDR3 reads CAWTQRTLLSSGNTIYF. Written as DNA, the CDR3 is TGTGCCTGGACGCAAAGGACACTTCTTAGCTCTGGAAACACCATATATTTT.

The chain has TRBV18 and TRBJ2-7; TRBD1 matches 11 bases. V lost 0 bases to trimming and J lost 3 bases; unmatched junction nucleotides: 4. Germline-derived CDR1 and CDR2 are KGHSH and LQKENI. CDR3 length: 16 residues. The CDR3 sequence: CASSPPRTGGYYEQYF. As DNA, the CDR3 is TGTGCCAGCTCACCACCTAGGACAGGGGGCTACTACGAGCAGTACTTC.

This clone was recorded once. The CDR3 region is CAWSRDTNNEQFF. DNA for the CDR3: TGTGCCTGGAGCCGAGACACGAACAATGAGCAGTTCTTC. This chain uses TRBV30 with TRBJ2-1; no definite D call. The CDR3 extends over 13 amino acids. Germline CDR1 GTSNPN, CDR2 SVGIG (reference sequence). V gave up 3 bases and J gave up 5 bases, with 11 bases separating them.

V usage is TRBV6-1 and J usage is TRBJ2-7; D might be TRBD2 (5 bases). This CDR3 contains 13 residues. CDR1 is MNHNS and CDR2 is SASEGT in the germline V gene. The V gene lost 7 bases and the J gene lost 3 bases, with 13 bases spanning the gap. The CDR3 DNA follows: TGTGCCAGCACTGGGAGTGTAAACTACGAGCAGTACTTC. This gives the protein CASTGSVNYEQYF.

The chain combines TRBV30 with TRBJ2-5, with TRBD2 matching 12 bases. This CDR3 is built from 15 residues. Germline values: CDR1 GTSNPN, CDR2 SVGIG (reference sequence). V gave up 0 bases and J gave up 3 bases; unmatched junction bases: 2. CDR3 DNA sequence: TGTGCCTGGAGTGTATCTAGCGGGGGGGAAGAGACCCAGTACTTC. Encoded protein: CAWSVSSGGEETQYF.

V is TRBV7-2 and J is TRBJ2-7; TRBD2 aligns across 8 bases. The CDR3 length is 18 residues. Unmatched junction bases numbered 13, after V lost 1 base and J lost 2 bases. Germline loops: CDR1 SGHTA, CDR2 FQGNSA. The CDR3: CASSLVSVSGGETYEQYF. The CDR3 DNA is TGTGCCAGCAGCTTAGTTTCCGTCTCGGGGGGGGAAACCTACGAGCAGTACTTC. Using reference TRBV7-2 and TRBJ2-7 for the parts outside the CDR3, the full variable domain is GAGVSQSPSNKVTEKGKDVELRCDPISGHTALYWYRQSLGQGLEFLIYFQGNSAPDKSGLPSDRFSAERTGGSVSTLTIQRTQQEDSAVYLCASSLVSVSGGETYEQYFGPGTRLTVT.

The V and J genes are TRBV9 and TRBJ2-1; 8 nucleotides agree with TRBD2. Germline V lookup: CDR1 SGDLS, CDR2 YYNGEE. This CDR3 spans 15 amino acids. The ends lost 0 bases at V and 7 bases at J; junction bases unmatched: 6. This chain's CDR3 is CASSVGGLEVNEQFF. For the CDR3, the DNA is TGTGCCAGCAGCGTAGGGGGACTAGAGGTAAATGAGCAGTTCTTC.

The V gene is TRBV13, the J gene TRBJ1-1, with TRBD1 matching 10 bases. The CDR3 length is 15 residues. CDR1 and CDR2 from the germline V gene are PRHDT and FYEKMQ (reference sequence). The V and J ends lost 5 bases and 4 bases, in that order; junction bases with no gene match: 7. CDR3 in DNA: TGTGCCAGCAGCCCCGCGACAGGGGGCCGCACTGAAGCTTTCTTT. This encodes CASSPATGGRTEAFF.

The V gene is TRBV28, the J gene TRBJ1-3, with unresolved D. The germline CDR1 and CDR2 sequences are MDHEN and SYDVKM. This CDR3 has 15 amino acids. The V end was cut by 1 base, the J end by 0 bases, with 7 bases between. The CDR3 nucleotides are TGTGCCAGCAGTTTATCAAGTTTCTCTGGAAACACCATATATTTT. Protein sequence: CASSLSSFSGNTIYF.

The rearrangement uses TRBV5-1 and TRBJ1-1; 9 bases are a match to TRBD1. Trimming took 3 bases from V and 0 from J; bases not matched to a gene: 0. The CDR3 covers 14 residues. CDR1 and CDR2 (germline): SGHRS, YFSETQ. The CDR3 DNA is TGCGCCAGCAGCTGGGACAGGGTGAACACTGAAGCTTTCTTT. Its protein is CASSWDRVNTEAFF.

The chain has TRBV4-2 and TRBJ2-3; D is perhaps TRBD2 (5 bases). Looked up from germline, CDR1 is LGHNA and CDR2 is YNFKEQ. The CDR3 contains 16 residues. The V and J ends lost 0 bases and 10 bases respectively, with 20 bases between them. CDR3 protein: CASSQDILSEPTSQYF. The CDR3 bases are TGTGCCAGCAGCCAAGATATCCTTAGCGAGCCAACTTCGCAGTATTTT.

The chain recombines TRBV7-2 with TRBJ2-5; TRBD1 might be the D (6 bases). The CDR3 extends over 15 amino acids. CDR1 is SGHTA and CDR2 is FQGNSA in the germline V gene. The germline V and J ends were trimmed by 5 bases and 0 bases, with 13 bases remaining between them. CDR3 nucleotide sequence: TGTGCCAGCAGCGAAGGAGGACAGTACCAAGAGACCCAGTACTTC. It translates to CASSEGGQYQETQYF.

The V and J genes are TRBV7-2 and TRBJ1-5; 10 bases line up with TRBD1. Germline lookup yields CDR1 SGHTA and CDR2 FQGNSA. The ends lost 5 bases at V and 6 bases at J; junction bases unmatched: 4. The CDR3 covers 14 residues. The CDR3: CASSLGTGAQPQHF. DNA of the CDR3: TGTGCCAGCAGCCTGGGGACAGGGGCTCAGCCCCAGCATTTT. The entire variable domain, with the rest obtained from reference TRBV7-2 and TRBJ1-5, is as follows: GAGVSQSPSNKVTEKGKDVELRCDPISGHTALYWYRQSLGQGLEFLIYFQGNSAPDKSGLPSDRFSAERTGGSVSTLTIQRTQQEDSAVYLCASSLGTGAQPQHFGDGTRLSIL.